The source of this T cell receptor beta chain is a study of blood T cell repertoires in COVID-19. Study in general: Acute and convalescent COVID-19 specimens originated in the United States, Italy and Spain. Sample material is recorded as cDNA or gDNA derived from T cells, B-cell-depleted T cells, or PBMCs.

This clone was detected once. The protocol was immunoSEQ multiplex PCR, while the TCRdb copy is restricted to in-frame clones and leaves out a portion. This table holds roughly 92,000 clones, roughly 89% found once. The clonotype originates from a woman older than 75 with active or convalescent COVID-19. Input material: peripheral blood.

The CDR3, as DNA: TGTGCCAGCTCACCCTGGACGGGAGCCACCGGGGAGCTGTTTTTT. Its protein product is CASSPWTGATGELFF. The chain has TRBV18 and TRBJ2-2, with D maybe TRBD2 (6 bases). The CDR3 runs to 15 residues. CDR1 is KGHSH and CDR2 is LQKENI in the germline V gene. The V end lost 3 bases, the J end lost 4 bases, and 12 bases lay between the germline ends.